This entry features one TCR beta chain sequence. This entry belongs to a study of early T cells in non-severe SARS-CoV-2 infection. For the study at large: Unsorted whole-blood RNA was sequenced in bulk, leaving chains unpaired.

TCRdb reprocessed the 5' RACE reads with MiXCR, giving one entry per CDR3 protein. In the table there are 45,000 to 65,000 distinct CDR3 sequences, 12% of which are singletons. With V trimmed by 2 bases and J by 6 bases, 14 bases remained unmatched. CDR1 SGHNT and CDR2 YENEEA come from the germline V gene. The length of the CDR3 is 18 residues. The chain recombines TRBV11-3 with TRBJ2-2; TRBD2 matches 8 bases. Sample: whole blood, taken at baseline. This TCR was sampled from an adult who was a healthcare worker with PCR-confirmed SARS-CoV-2 infection or an uninfected control (not recorded which). CDR3 protein: CASSLSLPGLVSSGELFF. The CDR3 coding sequence is TGTGCCAGCAGCTTATCTTTACCGGGACTAGTTTCGTCCGGGGAGCTGTTTTTT.